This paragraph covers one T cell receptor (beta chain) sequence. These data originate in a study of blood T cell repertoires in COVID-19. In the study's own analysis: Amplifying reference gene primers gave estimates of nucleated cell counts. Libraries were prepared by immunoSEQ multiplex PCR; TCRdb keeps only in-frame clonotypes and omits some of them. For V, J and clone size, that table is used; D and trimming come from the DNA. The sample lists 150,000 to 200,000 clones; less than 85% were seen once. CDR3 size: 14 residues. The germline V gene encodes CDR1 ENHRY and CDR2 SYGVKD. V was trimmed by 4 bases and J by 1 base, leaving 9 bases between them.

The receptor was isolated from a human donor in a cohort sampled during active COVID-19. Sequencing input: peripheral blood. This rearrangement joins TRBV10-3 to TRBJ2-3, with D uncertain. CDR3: CAISAVTGTDTQYF. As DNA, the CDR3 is TGTGCCATCAGTGCGGTTACGGGCACAGATACGCAGTATTTT.